This TCR beta chain was sequenced for a study of blood T cells in healthy people across ages. Per sample, at least 5.5 micrograms of total RNA were extracted. Using a J-beta primer mix together with a sample-barcoded 5' primer, a second PCR was run for roughly 7 to 12 cycles. Via MiXCR, TCRdb re-called the 5' RACE reads, giving one row per CDR3 protein. The sample lists about 580,000 distinct CDR3 sequences, around 50% occurring once. This clonotype has only a few counts. CDR3 length: 15 amino acids. The germline V gene encodes CDR1 SGHRS and CDR2 YFSETQ. V lost 4 bases to trimming and J lost 3 bases; unmatched junction nucleotides: 7.

The chain carries TRBV5-1 and TRBJ2-7; 10 nucleotides match TRBD1. This TCR derives from a man aged 80 or over in good health. The sequenced sample consisted of blood. CDR3 nucleotide sequence: TGCGCCAGCAGCACCTCCGGGACAGGGGTCTACGAGCAGTACTTC. This sequence encodes CASSTSGTGVYEQYF.